This T cell receptor beta chain is drawn from a study of cytomegalovirus exposure and HLA in healthy donors (dated by TCRdb to 2015 to 2018). As for the study more broadly: In an earlier analysis of approximately 640 of the donors, about 270 Gb of sequence data and some 100 million unique TCR beta sequences from 150 million to 200 million T cells were reported. An early release covering more than 500 HLA-typed donors comprised approximately 290 gigabases of sequencing data and 85 million or so unique TCR sequences. The genetic ancestry cluster associated with self-reported Caucasian donors included around four fifths of the roughly 360 genotyped donors. The study was designed to test whether signatures of past pathogen exposure could be identified by cataloging public T cell receptors. Using immunosequencing, the study profiled T cell repertoires from 666 subjects and related those repertoires to cytomegalovirus serostatus. Along with the approximately 620-subject first cohort, a separate validation cohort of over a hundred different subjects was used. The study combined high-throughput TCR immunosequencing, statistical association of individual TCRs with disease status, and machine learning to predict cytomegalovirus infection status. In a later analysis, previously published TCR beta repertoires from 500 to 750 donors were re-analyzed and high-resolution HLA genotyping was added so that TCR occurrence patterns could be studied. Rather than using new phenotypic data, the later analysis identified candidate immune exposures from TCR beta sequences and from how often those sequences occurred across donors. An earlier analysis of around 540 of the donors applied high-throughput TCR beta sequencing to assess whether each TCR beta V gene segment acted as functional or pseudogenic. Alongside the repertoire data, information on donor age, sex, ethnicity and CMV serostatus was compiled. In a later genetic analysis, genome-wide SNP genotypes for about 65% of the 666 donors were used, and that subset was treated as a discovery cohort. All discovery cohort repertoires had been generated on a single sequencing platform. Both class I and class II loci were covered by HLA typing, at four-digit resolution. The number of donors typed differed by locus, with 629-630 for A, B, C, DRB1 and DQB1, around 520 for DQA1, over 600 for DPA1, and approximately 470 for DPB1. A few DR-DQ haplotypes were treated as single units for association and clustering because of strong linkage in the cohort. Among 398 genotyped donors of the cohort, an average of around 240,000 unique TCR beta nucleotide sequences were sequenced per donor, roughly 20% of them non-productive.

Study-level results and caveats: Because counts were too low, seventeen rarely observed V segments, including chromosome 9 orphons, were excluded from the earlier analysis of several hundred of the donors. A total of about 180 TCR beta chains were listed by the study as associated with cytomegalovirus. In an earlier analysis of 587 of the donors, most TCR beta V segments appeared in productive rearrangements about 90% or about 30% of the time, broadly matching IMGT annotations. HLA typing was unavailable for some donors at each locus, so association tests used only the typed subset. In a later genetic analysis, fewer N-insertions in productive TCRs were reported among donors in an Asian-associated ancestry cluster than the approximately 710-donor mean. A later analysis found that TCR association rates varied across HLA loci, with DRB1 alleles showing the most associated TCRs and HLA-C alleles the fewest. Across donors, most TCR sequences were observed very rarely, whereas some public TCRs were present in many individuals. When HLA alleles, especially DR and DQ, strongly co-occurred, attributing TCR associations to individual alleles was difficult. Roughly uniform sequencing depth across donors was assumed in presence/absence analyses, although this assumption may not hold. In a later analysis, most CMV-associated TCR beta chains were found to appear HLA-restricted, with HLA associations seemingly driven largely by CMV exposure. At a false discovery rate of 0.05, a later analysis linked approximately 18,000 TCR beta sequences to specific HLA alleles. CMV serostatus was the only immune exposure information available for the cohort. According to the authors, the approach could potentially be generalized to other disease states and immunological phenotypes. A few of the identified cytomegalovirus-associated TCR beta chains were confirmed in vitro to be specific for cytomegalovirus antigens. A group of highly shared sequence variants was considered likely to be a technical artifact of the sequencing pipeline. Cytomegalovirus status was reported to be diagnosed by the classifier with high specificity and sensitivity in both the original and validation cohorts. In a later genetic analysis, a missense DCLRE1C variant was associated with V-gene and J-gene trimming of TCR beta chains, and the association was replicated in an independent cohort. A later analysis reported that several top co-occurrence clusters appeared linked to parvovirus B19, influenza, CMV and Epstein-Barr virus. Compared with equally common non-associated chains, HLA-associated TCR beta chains in a later analysis were more clonally expanded and had lower generation probabilities. A further reported finding was that TCR beta sequences accurately predicted the HLA-A and HLA-B alleles for most subjects in the first cohort. Correlated functional status among segregating V segments might be attributable to linkage disequilibrium, but an unknown experimental factor could not be ruled out. Only TCR beta chains were sequenced in this cohort, and the absence of alpha or paired-chain data limited detectable features.

Library preparation employed the immunoSEQ multiplex PCR assay. For the multiplex PCR, a mixture combining 60 forward primers for TCR Vbeta segments and 13 reverse primers for TCR Jbeta segments was used. Amplification of the CDR3 region of rearranged TCR beta genes was performed with a multiplex PCR assay on genomic DNA. Amplified TCR beta libraries were sequenced as 87-base-pair reads on the Illumina HiSeq System. Per the authors' processing: Across the 640 or so repertoires, a later analysis counted tens of millions of unique TCR beta chains, 9.5 million to 12 million of which were shared by at least two donors. To remove PCR and sequencing errors, raw reads were error-corrected and collapsed into unique sequences using a nearest-neighbor algorithm that merged closely related sequences. To assign V, D and J gene segments, CDR3 sequences were aligned to IMGT reference sequences. For a sequence to be retained, a match of at least six nucleotides was required to both a V gene segment and a J gene segment. A rearrangement was called productive if the CDR3 had no stop codons and remained in frame with V and J, and every other rearrangement was called non-productive. CDR3 was defined according to IMGT convention as the region running from the second conserved V-encoded cysteine to the conserved J-encoded phenylalanine. Sequences without an unambiguous match to a single V gene segment were excluded from the earlier analysis of 500 to 700 of the donors. An earlier analysis of a few hundred of the donors classified V segments as functional when productive rearrangements were above 56.7% and as segregating when the standard deviation between donors was above 5%. A statistical classification framework was developed to diagnose cytomegalovirus status using the catalog of TCR beta chain sequences. A later analysis assigned V and J genes by comparing TCR nucleotide sequences with IMGT/GENE-DB human TR gene sequences. A later analysis assigned CDR3 sequences and most-parsimonious VDJ recombination scenarios with the TCRdist pipeline. A later analysis defined each TCR beta chain by its CDR3 amino acid sequence plus V-gene family, and excluded reads lacking a unique V-gene family. As a way to deal with suspected cross-contamination and a sequencing artifact, a later analysis dropped over 550 nucleotide sequences that were highly shared and had low generation probability. In a later analysis, a clonal expansion index for each public chain was calculated from normalized within-repertoire ranks of inferred template counts. A later analysis computed generation probabilities with a VDJ recombination model fitted to out-of-frame rearrangements, and checked the results against IGoR. In a later analysis, hypergeometric tests were used to score TCR-TCR, TCR-HLA and TCR-CMV co-occurrence, with a repertoire-size bias correction applied to TCR pairs. To estimate false discovery rates, a later analysis permuted the HLA or CMV assignments 20 times. In a later analysis, co-occurring TCRs were grouped with DBSCAN, and TCRdist sequence similarity was added when clustering was performed within HLA-allele-positive subsets. Repertoires with fewer than 30,000 or more than 120,000 public chains, plus five repertoires with anomalous nucleotide sharing, were excluded from co-occurrence clustering. In its TCRdb copy, this immuneACCESS table keeps in-frame sequences only and misses some clones. Where compared with another copy, unresolved V genes explain less than half of these, and the others have no known cause. The V and J calls and clone size come from that table; D and trimming were worked out from the DNA. This sample gives about 190,000 clones in total; almost 75% of them show up just once. The ten largest clones take up approximately 3.1% of the sample.

The cohort was made up of 666 healthy bone marrow donors. At the time of sampling, all cohort members were nominally healthy, though unrecorded immune exposures were likely present. The donor tested CMV seropositive, placing the donor among the 289 seropositive members of the cohort. Every donor gave a peripheral blood sample, and the peripheral blood mononuclear cells from that sample were used for TCR beta sequencing. The Qiagen DNeasy Blood Extraction Kit was used to extract genomic DNA from the blood cell samples. This clone was observed a few times. Its binding antigen is unknown. There are no base qualities to consult, and no much larger clone falls within one base. This clonotype was obtained from a woman aged 30 to 39 in good health and CMV-seropositive. Specimen: PBMCs.

The nucleotides read TGTGCCAGCAGCTGCCGGACTAGCCGGTCCTACGAGCAGTACTTC. The translation is CASSCRTSRSYEQYF. Recombination linked TRBV12-1 to TRBJ2-7; the D call in the table, TRBD2, was not verified against the DNA. TRBV12-1 is labeled a pseudogene. Inclusive of the bounding cysteine and phenylalanine, the CDR3 is 15 residues long. Only CDR3 DNA remains: 45 bases, in frame from the first base.